This TCR beta chain is from a study of blood T cell repertoires in COVID-19. Sequencing used immunoSEQ multiplex PCR; TCRdb keeps in-frame clones, though not all of them. The sample yields roughly 48,000 clones, around four fifths seen once. There are 13 residues in the CDR3. The germline V gene has CDR1 SEHNR and CDR2 FQNEAQ (reference sequence). V lost 1 base, J lost 3 bases, and 7 bases lay in between. The TCR sequence derives from a man aged 65 to 79 with acute or convalescent COVID-19. Sequencing was carried out using peripheral blood. The chain joins TRBV7-9 to TRBJ2-7; possible D gene TRBD2, 5 bases. The CDR3 here is CASSLGRDYEQYF. CDR3 bases: TGTGCCAGCAGCTTAGGACGGGACTACGAGCAGTACTTC.